This paragraph covers one T cell receptor (beta chain) sequence. What it recognizes is unknown. TCRdb's copy holds only in-frame clones and misses some; the assay was immunoSEQ multiplex PCR. This table has tens of thousands of clones, approximately 52% appearing once. Germline V gives CDR1 SGHRS, CDR2 YFSETQ. The CDR3 is 16 amino acids. The V gene end was trimmed by 3 bases and the J gene end by 0 bases; junction bases not matched to a gene: 6. The data were taken from a study of cytotoxic CD8 clonotypes in ibrutinib-treated CLL. Study summary: Responses: about 25 partial, 2 complete; after median roughly 68 months, about 15 stayed remitted, approximately twelve progressed. Study-wide findings and caveats: Contraction or stability on treatment was seen for public clonotypes, which were uncommon.

The specimen comprised PBMCs, sampled after 24 months of ibrutinib treatment. V gene TRBV5-1 combines with J gene TRBJ2-1, with TRBD2 matching over 7 bases. The receptor was derived from a human donor with chronic lymphocytic leukemia. The CDR3 sequence: CASSWGLLSSYNEQFF. In nucleotides, the CDR3 is TGCGCCAGCAGCTGGGGACTACTCAGCTCCTACAATGAGCAGTTCTTC.